This TCR beta chain originates from a study of cytomegalovirus exposure and HLA in healthy donors. This clone was counted once. V was pared by 5 bases and J by 0 bases, with 10 bases between. Germline-derived CDR1 and CDR2 are SQVTM and ANQGSEA. The CDR3 is 13 amino acids. Here immunoSEQ multiplex PCR was the method, and the copy in TCRdb shows in-frame clones only, minus some. The top ten clones hold roughly 6.5% of a sample with some 140,000 clones, around 89% of them seen once. The chain employs TRBV29-1 and TRBJ2-5; D is undetermined. This clonotype was sampled from a woman aged 25 to 39 in good health and CMV-seropositive. The specimen sequenced was PBMCs. The CDR3 is CSVTMVYQETQYF. CDR3 coding DNA: TGCAGCGTTACAATGGTGTACCAAGAGACCCAGTACTTC. Full variable domain (rest looked up from reference TRBV29-1 and TRBJ2-5): SAVISQKPSRDICQRGTSLTIQCQVDSQVTMMFWYRQQPGQSLTLIATANQGSEATYESGFVIDKFPISRPNLTFSTLTVSNMSPEDSSIYLCSVTMVYQETQYFGPGTRLLVL.